The sequence of this TCR beta chain was determined in a study of shared clonotypes between healthy human individuals. Worth noting for this clone: The identical CDR3 is also encoded by other nucleotide sequences in the sample.

The germline gives CDR1 LNHDA, CDR2 SQIVND (reference sequence). V was pared by 2 bases and J by 6 bases, with 8 bases between. The CDR3 length is 12 residues. TCRdb's copy holds only in-frame clones and misses some; the assay was immunoSEQ multiplex PCR. The table has over a million clones, 75% to 85% seen once; the top ten hold about 0.52%. This clonotype originated in a man younger than 35 in good health. Some clones in this sample may be carry-over from other donors' samples. The sample was memory CD4+ T cells from PBMCs. Subset in this sample: CD45RA-negative fraction. This sequence joins TRBV19 and TRBJ2-7; possibly TRBD2 for D (6 bases). CDR3 region: CASSIRGGEQYF. CDR3 sequence (DNA): TGTGCCAGTAGTATAAGGGGAGGCGAGCAGTACTTC. Full variable domain (missing parts from reference TRBV19 and TRBJ2-7): DGGITQSPKYLFRKEGQNVTLSCEQNLNHDAMYWYRQDPGQGLRLIYYSQIVNDFQKGDIAEGYSVSREKKESFPLTVTSAQKNPTAFYLCASSIRGGEQYFGPGTRLTVT.